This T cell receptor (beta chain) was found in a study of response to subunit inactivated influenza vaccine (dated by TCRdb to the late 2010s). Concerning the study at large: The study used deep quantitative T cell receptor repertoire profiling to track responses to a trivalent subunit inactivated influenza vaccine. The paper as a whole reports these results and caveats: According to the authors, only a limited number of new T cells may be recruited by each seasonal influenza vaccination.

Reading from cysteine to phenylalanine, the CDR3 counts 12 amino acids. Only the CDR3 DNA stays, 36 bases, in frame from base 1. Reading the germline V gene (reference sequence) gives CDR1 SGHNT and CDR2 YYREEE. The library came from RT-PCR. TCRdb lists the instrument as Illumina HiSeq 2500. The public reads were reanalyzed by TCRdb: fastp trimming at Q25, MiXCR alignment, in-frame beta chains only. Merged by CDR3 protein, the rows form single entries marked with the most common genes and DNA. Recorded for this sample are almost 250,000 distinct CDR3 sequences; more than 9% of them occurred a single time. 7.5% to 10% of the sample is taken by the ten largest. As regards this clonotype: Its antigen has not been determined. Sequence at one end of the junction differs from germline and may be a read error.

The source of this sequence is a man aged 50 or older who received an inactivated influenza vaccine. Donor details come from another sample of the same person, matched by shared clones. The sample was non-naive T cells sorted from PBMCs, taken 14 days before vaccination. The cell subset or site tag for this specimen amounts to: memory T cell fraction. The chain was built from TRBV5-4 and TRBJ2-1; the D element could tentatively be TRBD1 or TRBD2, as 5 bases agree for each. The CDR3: CSSILGVYEQFF. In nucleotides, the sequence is TGTTCCAGCATCTTGGGGGTATATGAGCAGTTCTTC.